This is a list of T cell receptor beta chains from one sample in a study of T cells in Graves' hyperthyroidism and ophthalmopathy. TCRdb re-analysed the multiplex PCR reads in MiXCR, keeping a single row per CDR3 protein. Of nearly 600,000 distinct CDR3 sequences in the sample, approximately 15% were seen once. Sequencing was performed on blood. The receptor source for this set is a woman younger than 30 with Graves' ophthalmopathy. The conserved cysteine and the conserved F or W are not part of the CDR3 here. Size tells how often a clone was seen (once, few, many) or the class of an expanded clone, and some rows leave it out.

v_gene	len	j_gene	abundance	CDR3aa
TRBV6-1	12	TRBJ1-4	few	ASSGGGLNEKLF
TRBV6-6	16	TRBJ1-5	many	ASSYPGEEAGRNQPQH
TRBV6-1	10	TRBJ2-7	many	ASIQTGYEQY
TRBV4-1	11	TRBJ2-5	few	ASSQGGTETQY
TRBV7-7	11	TRBJ2-5	many	ASSPGGAETQY
TRBV11-2	15	TRBJ2-3	many	ASSLPPRLGVADTQY
TRBV27	12	TRBJ2-3	many	ASSTPSHTDTQY
TRBV5-1	14	TRBJ2-3	NA	ASSGRAGSATDTQY
TRBV28	11	TRBJ2-7	many	ASRLTGSYEQY
TRBV19	12	TRBJ1-5	NA	ASSIRTVNQPQH
TRBV28	12	TRBJ2-5	many	ASTTTDRAETQY
TRBV28	13	TRBJ2-7	many	ASSLPGTGIAEQY
TRBV20-1	10	TRBJ2-7	few	SARADTYEQY
TRBV7-2	12	TRBJ1-3	many	ASSRQISGNTIY
TRBV24-1	11	TRBJ2-1	many	ATSGDRLNEQF
TRBV28	13	TRBJ1-5	many	ASSLGLRSNQPQH
TRBV12-5	15	TRBJ2-1	many	ASGLRLAGAVYNEQF
TRBV20-1	12	TRBJ2-3	many	SARVGGLTDTQY
TRBV6-1	12	TRBJ2-3	few	ASSPGRISDTQY
TRBV5-4	13	TRBJ2-4	NA	ASSLDLTVENIQY
TRBV20-1	14	TRBJ2-7	many	SARGLDRGEVYEQY
TRBV6-2/TRBV6-3	13	TRBJ2-1	many	ASSLGGPRRNEQF
TRBV9	13	TRBJ2-3	NA	ASNSGTTVTDTQY
TRBV6-2/TRBV6-3	11	TRBJ2-2	NA	ARSASGTGELF
TRBV5-1	14	TRBJ2-1	NA	ASARLATSSYNEQF
TRBV4-3	13	TRBJ2-1	NA	ASSQAEAHYNEQF
TRBV20-1	12	TRBJ2-1	few	SARGETSYNEQF
TRBV27	14	TRBJ2-7	NA	ASSFFGTDLTYEQY
TRBV16	10	TRBJ1-2	many	ASSVTNYGYT
TRBV19	12	TRBJ1-5	few	ATTLTGINQPQH
TRBV20-1	13	TRBJ2-7	many	SARDRRGTVYEQY
TRBV29-1	12	TRBJ2-7	NA	SVEDQGRNYEQY
TRBV19	16	TRBJ2-5	many	ASSIAGTGRMTEETQY
TRBV12-3/TRBV12-4	13	TRBJ2-7	many	ASSLAGSGGYEQY
TRBV19	13	TRBJ2-5	few	ASSIQGGDQETQY
TRBV13	17	TRBJ2-3	many	ASSSSGGVGTSRTDTQY
TRBV6-4	15	TRBJ2-2	NA	ASRPGAVFANTRELF
TRBV12-5	12	TRBJ1-4	many	ASGLQGLGEKLF
TRBV12-3/TRBV12-4	19	TRBJ2-1	few	ASSSLLGLAGGPGAGDEQF
TRBV30	11	TRBJ2-2	many	AWTGQGTGELF
TRBV5-1	13	TRBJ1-1	few	ASSSPSDRITEAF
TRBV7-2	13	TRBJ2-5	many	ASSLFGRAGETQY
TRBV4-2	13	TRBJ2-5	NA	ASSQEPASSETQY
TRBV2	12	TRBJ1-5	many	ASSGGQVNQPQH
TRBV29-1	12	TRBJ2-1	many	SVGGQGNVNEQF
TRBV28	14	TRBJ1-2	many	ASSAGDSFSTDGYT
TRBV30	13	TRBJ1-6	many	AWSVGDGGNSPLH
TRBV3-1	15	TRBJ2-2	few	ASSQARGRGDTGELF
TRBV6-1	12	TRBJ2-7	many	ASSETGIAGEQY
TRBV20-1	14	TRBJ2-2	NA	SAISPGRGNTGELF
TRBV7-8	14	TRBJ1-1	many	ASSLARFGPATEAF
TRBV6-1	10	TRBJ2-1	few	ASRSRAGEQF
TRBV4-3	14	TRBJ2-7	NA	ASSQDGSGTTYEQY
TRBV18	10	TRBJ1-3	few	ASSPGGDTIY
TRBV6-1	14	TRBJ1-2	many	ASSEEFVGTGDGYT
TRBV30	10	TRBJ1-1	many	AWNVGATEAF